This is a list of T cell receptor beta chains from one sample in a study of T cell responses to AZD1222 COVID-19 vaccine. Sequenced by immunoSEQ multiplex PCR; TCRdb stores in-frame clones only, minus some. The sample includes fewer than 130,000 clones, around 94% of them seen just once. This sample comprised peripheral blood, obtained on day 0 of AZD1222 vaccination. All receptors derive from an adult in good health. CDR3s include the opening cysteine and the closing phenylalanine or tryptophan. Each record gives: V gene, D gene, J gene, clone size, CDR3 DNA, CDR3 protein. D genes are given only for firm matches. The size entry is marked missing in some rows and otherwise reads once, few, many or a size class.

v_call: TRBV6-1
d_call: -
j_call: TRBJ1-2
clone_size: -
cdr3_nt: TGTGCCAGCAGTGAATTTTCGGGAATTACTAACTATGGCTACACCTTC
cdr3_aa: CASSEFSGITNYGYTF

v_call: TRBV9
d_call: TRBD2
j_call: TRBJ2-2
clone_size: few
cdr3_nt: TGTGCCAGCACCACTGCGGGGGGACCCCGGGAGCTGTTTTTT
cdr3_aa: CASTTAGGPRELFF

v_call: TRBV28
d_call: -
j_call: TRBJ2-7
clone_size: -
cdr3_nt: TGTGCCAGCAGTCGGCTCTACGAGCAGTACTTC
cdr3_aa: CASSRLYEQYF

v_call: TRBV6-5
d_call: TRBD1
j_call: TRBJ1-6
clone_size: -
cdr3_nt: TGTGCCAGCAGTTACTCGAGGCAGGGGGCGAATTCACCCCTCCACTTT
cdr3_aa: CASSYSRQGANSPLHF

v_call: TRBV5-4
d_call: -
j_call: TRBJ1-1
clone_size: -
cdr3_nt: TGTGCCAGCAGCTTGGCCGGAGGCTCGAACACTGAAGCTTTCTTT
cdr3_aa: CASSLAGGSNTEAFF

v_call: TRBV19
d_call: -
j_call: TRBJ1-1
clone_size: -
cdr3_nt: TGTGCCAGTAGTATGAGCCCGGCGACTTCTGAAGCTTTCTTT
cdr3_aa: CASSMSPATSEAFF

v_call: TRBV21-1
d_call: -
j_call: TRBJ1-2
clone_size: -
cdr3_nt: TGTGCCAGCAGCGGACTACAGGGGAATGGCTACACCTTC
cdr3_aa: CASSGLQGNGYTF

v_call: TRBV21-1
d_call: -
j_call: TRBJ1-3
clone_size: -
cdr3_nt: TGTGCCAGCCACAGCCTTGGAAACACCATATATTTT
cdr3_aa: CASHSLGNTIYF

v_call: TRBV7-2
d_call: TRBD2
j_call: TRBJ2-2
clone_size: -
cdr3_nt: TGTGCCAGCAGCTTAATCCGACTAGCGGGGAACACCGGGGAGCTGTTTTTT
cdr3_aa: CASSLIRLAGNTGELFF

v_call: TRBV7-9
d_call: TRBD2
j_call: TRBJ2-3
clone_size: -
cdr3_nt: TGTGCCAGCAGCAAAACACTAGCGGGAGGTTCCACAGATACGCAGTATTTT
cdr3_aa: CASSKTLAGGSTDTQYF

v_call: TRBV6-6
d_call: -
j_call: TRBJ1-3
clone_size: -
cdr3_nt: TGTGCCAGCAGTTCGAGAGCCAGTTACTCTGGAAACACCATATATTTT
cdr3_aa: CASSSRASYSGNTIYF

v_call: TRBV5-6
d_call: -
j_call: TRBJ1-3
clone_size: -
cdr3_nt: TGTGCCAGCAGCTTTGAGAGAGGGACCGGAAACACCATATATTTT
cdr3_aa: CASSFERGTGNTIYF

v_call: TRBV9
d_call: -
j_call: TRBJ2-7
clone_size: once
cdr3_nt: TGTGCCAGCAGCGTGGTAGGGAGTACTTCCTACGAGCAGTACTTC
cdr3_aa: CASSVVGSTSYEQYF

v_call: TRBV2
d_call: TRBD1
j_call: TRBJ1-4
clone_size: -
cdr3_nt: TGTGCCAGCAGTGAAGCGGGGACAGGGGGAAGTAAACTGTTTTTT
cdr3_aa: CASSEAGTGGSKLFF

v_call: TRBV6-2/TRBV6-3
d_call: -
j_call: TRBJ1-1
clone_size: once
cdr3_nt: TGTGCCAGCAGTTGGGGGGGTGTGAACACTGAAGCTTTCTTT
cdr3_aa: CASSWGGVNTEAFF

v_call: TRBV19
d_call: TRBD2
j_call: TRBJ2-1
clone_size: -
cdr3_nt: TGTGCCAGTAGTATGTGGCGGGGGGGCTGGAATGAGCAGTTCTTC
cdr3_aa: CASSMWRGGWNEQFF

v_call: TRBV15
d_call: TRBD2
j_call: TRBJ2-7
clone_size: -
cdr3_nt: TGTGCCACCAGTCCCGGACTAGCGGCAACCTACGAGCAGTACTTC
cdr3_aa: CATSPGLAATYEQYF

v_call: TRBV5-4
d_call: TRBD2
j_call: TRBJ2-3
clone_size: few
cdr3_nt: TGTGCCAGCAGCTTTCGTAGCGGGCCTACCGGTACGCAGTATTTT
cdr3_aa: CASSFRSGPTGTQYF

v_call: TRBV7-6
d_call: -
j_call: TRBJ1-5
clone_size: -
cdr3_nt: TGTGCCAGCAGCCTGCCCGGGCCCCAGCATTTT
cdr3_aa: CASSLPGPQHF

v_call: TRBV18
d_call: TRBD1
j_call: TRBJ2-2
clone_size: -
cdr3_nt: TGTGCCAGCTCAACAGGGGGGACCGGGGAGCTGTTTTTT
cdr3_aa: CASSTGGTGELFF

v_call: TRBV11-2
d_call: -
j_call: TRBJ1-6
clone_size: -
cdr3_nt: TGTGCCAGCAGCCGCAGGAGGGGGGGCGCATCCTATAATTCACCCCTCCACTTT
cdr3_aa: CASSRRRGGASYNSPLHF

v_call: TRBV5-1
d_call: TRBD2
j_call: TRBJ2-1
clone_size: -
cdr3_nt: TGCGCCAGCAGCGAAGGACTAGCGGGAGGGTCCTACAATGAGCAGTTCTTC
cdr3_aa: CASSEGLAGGSYNEQFF

v_call: TRBV2
d_call: -
j_call: TRBJ2-5
clone_size: -
cdr3_nt: TGTGCCAGCAAACGTCGAGCGAGCCAAGAGACCCAGTACTTC
cdr3_aa: CASKRRASQETQYF

v_call: TRBV7-2
d_call: -
j_call: TRBJ2-3
clone_size: -
cdr3_nt: TGTGCCAGCAGCGGACTGAGTTGGGACACAGATACGCAGTATTTT
cdr3_aa: CASSGLSWDTDTQYF

v_call: TRBV19
d_call: -
j_call: TRBJ1-6
clone_size: -
cdr3_nt: TGTGCCAGTAGTATGAGTGGCGGCGCCCTCCACTTT
cdr3_aa: CASSMSGGALHF

v_call: TRBV6-5
d_call: -
j_call: TRBJ1-4
clone_size: -
cdr3_nt: TGTGCCAGCAGTTTACGGGGCCGGGAAAAACTGTTTTTT
cdr3_aa: CASSLRGREKLFF

v_call: TRBV28
d_call: -
j_call: TRBJ1-3
clone_size: -
cdr3_nt: TGTGCCAGCAGTTTAGGACCCCCCTCTGCGGACACCATATATTTT
cdr3_aa: CASSLGPPSADTIYF

v_call: TRBV7-9
d_call: -
j_call: TRBJ1-1
clone_size: once
cdr3_nt: TGTGCCAGCAGCTTAGCAGGGAGGGACACTGAAGCTTTCTTT
cdr3_aa: CASSLAGRDTEAFF

v_call: TRBV20-1
d_call: TRBD1
j_call: TRBJ1-1
clone_size: -
cdr3_nt: TGCAGTGCTAGTCTTGACAGGGGCACTGAAGCTTTCTTT
cdr3_aa: CSASLDRGTEAFF

v_call: TRBV19
d_call: -
j_call: TRBJ1-5
clone_size: once
cdr3_nt: TGTGCCAGTAGTGCTCAGTCCAATCAGCCCCAGCATTTT
cdr3_aa: CASSAQSNQPQHF

v_call: TRBV7-9
d_call: -
j_call: TRBJ1-2
clone_size: -
cdr3_nt: TGTGCCAGCAGCTCAACTTCGCGGGGCCTGAACTATGGCTACACCTTC
cdr3_aa: CASSSTSRGLNYGYTF

v_call: TRBV4-1
d_call: -
j_call: TRBJ1-5
clone_size: -
cdr3_nt: TGCGCCAGCAGCCAAGATACGGGACACCGGCGCTGGACCCAGCATTTT
cdr3_aa: CASSQDTGHRRWTQHF

v_call: TRBV5-1
d_call: TRBD1
j_call: TRBJ1-1
clone_size: -
cdr3_nt: TGCGCCAGCAGCTTGGGAGACAGGGGAATTGAAGCTTTCTTT
cdr3_aa: CASSLGDRGIEAFF

v_call: TRBV21-1
d_call: -
j_call: TRBJ1-1
clone_size: -
cdr3_nt: -
cdr3_aa: CASSKRVGGGSMNTEAFF

v_call: TRBV27
d_call: -
j_call: TRBJ2-3
clone_size: -
cdr3_nt: TGTGCCAGCAGTTTACGGGGGATTGGAGATACGCAGTATTTT
cdr3_aa: CASSLRGIGDTQYF

v_call: TRBV6-1
d_call: -
j_call: TRBJ1-3
clone_size: -
cdr3_nt: TGTGCCAGCAGTGTGGCGTCGCAGAGGTCTAATAGAAACACCATATATTTT
cdr3_aa: CASSVASQRSNRNTIYF

v_call: TRBV25-1
d_call: -
j_call: TRBJ2-2
clone_size: -
cdr3_nt: TGTGCCAGCGATCAGGGGAATCCCGGGGAGCTGTTTTTT
cdr3_aa: CASDQGNPGELFF

v_call: TRBV14
d_call: TRBD1
j_call: TRBJ2-7
clone_size: -
cdr3_nt: TGTGCCAGCAGCCTGATGGACAGGGTCTACGAGCAGTACTTC
cdr3_aa: CASSLMDRVYEQYF

v_call: TRBV7-9
d_call: -
j_call: TRBJ1-2
clone_size: -
cdr3_nt: TGTGCCAGCAGCTTAGCTACAGAGGGAGGGGTGTATGGCTACACCTTC
cdr3_aa: CASSLATEGGVYGYTF

v_call: TRBV3-1/TRBV3-2
d_call: TRBD1
j_call: TRBJ2-7
clone_size: -
cdr3_nt: TGTGCCAGCAGCCAAGGGGACAGGGCAGCCTACGAGCAGTACTTC
cdr3_aa: CASSQGDRAAYEQYF

v_call: TRBV7-2
d_call: -
j_call: TRBJ1-2
clone_size: -
cdr3_nt: TGTGCCAGCAGCTTAGAAGGGGGGCTCACTGACTATGGCTACACCTTC
cdr3_aa: CASSLEGGLTDYGYTF

v_call: TRBV19
d_call: -
j_call: TRBJ2-7
clone_size: -
cdr3_nt: TGTGCCAGTAGTATAGATGACAGGTTGAACTACGAGCAGTACTTC
cdr3_aa: CASSIDDRLNYEQYF

v_call: TRBV5-1
d_call: -
j_call: TRBJ1-1
clone_size: -
cdr3_nt: TGCGCCAGCAGCTCACCGGGACGCACTGAAGCTTTCTTT
cdr3_aa: CASSSPGRTEAFF

v_call: TRBV5-1
d_call: -
j_call: TRBJ1-1
clone_size: few
cdr3_nt: TGCGCCAGCAGCTTGGTAGGCGGGATTCCGAACACTGAAGCTTTCTTT
cdr3_aa: CASSLVGGIPNTEAFF

v_call: TRBV5-4
d_call: TRBD1
j_call: TRBJ2-1
clone_size: once
cdr3_nt: TGTGCCAGCAGCTTGGCAAGGGGGCCCTCCTACAATGAGCAGTTCTTC
cdr3_aa: CASSLARGPSYNEQFF

v_call: TRBV19
d_call: TRBD1
j_call: TRBJ2-1
clone_size: -
cdr3_nt: TGTGCCAGTAGTACTACCGGGACAGGGGATGAGCAGTTCTTC
cdr3_aa: CASSTTGTGDEQFF

v_call: TRBV27
d_call: -
j_call: TRBJ1-1
clone_size: once
cdr3_nt: TGTGCCAGCAGTGTCAACCCGGGGTACACTGAAGCTTTCTTT
cdr3_aa: CASSVNPGYTEAFF

v_call: TRBV2
d_call: TRBD2
j_call: TRBJ2-1
clone_size: -
cdr3_nt: TGTGCCAGCAGCGATAGCGGGAGGGGGATCGATGAGCAGTTCTTC
cdr3_aa: CASSDSGRGIDEQFF

v_call: TRBV28
d_call: -
j_call: TRBJ2-7
clone_size: once
cdr3_nt: TGTGCCAGCAGTTTATGGGGTTCCTACGAGCAGTACTTC
cdr3_aa: CASSLWGSYEQYF

v_call: TRBV6-6
d_call: TRBD2
j_call: TRBJ2-3
clone_size: -
cdr3_nt: TGTGCCCACAGCGGGGCGCGTCCCACAGATACGCAGTATTTT
cdr3_aa: CAHSGARPTDTQYF

v_call: TRBV7-3
d_call: TRBD1
j_call: TRBJ1-3
clone_size: -
cdr3_nt: TGTGCCAGCAGCTGGGACAGGGCCGGCTCTGGAAACACCATATATTTT
cdr3_aa: CASSWDRAGSGNTIYF

v_call: TRBV21-1
d_call: -
j_call: TRBJ1-3
clone_size: -
cdr3_nt: TGTGCCAGCATCCGACCAGGGGAGTTACGAAACACCATATATTTT
cdr3_aa: CASIRPGELRNTIYF

v_call: TRBV2
d_call: -
j_call: TRBJ1-1
clone_size: once
cdr3_nt: TGTGCCAGCAGCGAGGGTTCTGAAGCTTTCTTT
cdr3_aa: CASSEGSEAFF